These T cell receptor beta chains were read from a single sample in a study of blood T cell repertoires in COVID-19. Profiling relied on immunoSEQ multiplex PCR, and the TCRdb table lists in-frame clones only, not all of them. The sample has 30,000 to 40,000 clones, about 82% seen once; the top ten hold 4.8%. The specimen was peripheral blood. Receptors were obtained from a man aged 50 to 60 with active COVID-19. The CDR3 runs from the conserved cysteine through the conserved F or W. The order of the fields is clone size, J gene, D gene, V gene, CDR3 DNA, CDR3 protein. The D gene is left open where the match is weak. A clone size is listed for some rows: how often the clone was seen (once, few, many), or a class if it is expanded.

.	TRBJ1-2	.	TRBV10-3	TGTGCCATCAGTGAGCGAAGGGGCGACTATGGCTACACCTTC	CAISERRGDYGYTF
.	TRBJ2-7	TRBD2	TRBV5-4	TGTGCCAGCAGCGGAACTAGCGGGGGGCCCTCCTACGAGCAGTACTTC	CASSGTSGGPSYEQYF
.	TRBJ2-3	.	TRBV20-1	TGCAGTGCTAGTCGCAGGGCGGCAGATACGCAGTATTTT	CSASRRAADTQYF
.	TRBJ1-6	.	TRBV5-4	TGTGCCAGCAGCTTGAGTCCGACAGCGAATAATTCACCCCTCCACTTT	CASSLSPTANNSPLHF
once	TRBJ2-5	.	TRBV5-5	TGTGCCAGCAGCTTGACAAGACAAGAGACCCAGTACTTC	CASSLTRQETQYF
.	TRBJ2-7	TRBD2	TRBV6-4	TGTGCCAGCAGTGCTAGCGGGGGGGCCGGCGAGCAGTACTTC	CASSASGGAGEQYF
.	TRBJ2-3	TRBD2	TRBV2	TGTGCCAGCAGGTACCGACTAGCGGGACGATTCACAGATACGCAGTATTTT	CASRYRLAGRFTDTQYF
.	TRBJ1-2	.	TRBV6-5	TGTGCCAGCAGTAACAGAAACTATGGCTACACCTTC	CASSNRNYGYTF
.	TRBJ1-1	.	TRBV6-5	TGTGCCAGCAGCTCAACCGGGGGGAACACTGAAGCTTTCTTT	CASSSTGGNTEAFF
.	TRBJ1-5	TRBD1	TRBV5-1	TGCGCCAGCAGCACCGGGACAGAGGATCAGCCCCAGCATTTT	CASSTGTEDQPQHF
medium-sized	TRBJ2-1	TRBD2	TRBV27	TGTGCCAGCAGTTCTCGACTAGCGCCGAATGAGCAGTTCTTC	CASSSRLAPNEQFF
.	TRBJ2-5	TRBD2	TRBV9	TGTGCCAGCAGCGGGATTAGCGGGGGGATTGGAGAGACCCAGTACTTC	CASSGISGGIGETQYF
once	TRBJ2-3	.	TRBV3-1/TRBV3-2	TGTGCCAGCAGCCAGGTTCCCCTATGGCAGGGCAGCACAGATACGCAGTATTTT	CASSQVPLWQGSTDTQYF
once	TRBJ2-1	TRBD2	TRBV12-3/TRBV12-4	TGTGCCAGCACTAGCGGGGGGTACAATGAGCAGTTCTTC	CASTSGGYNEQFF
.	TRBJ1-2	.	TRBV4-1	TGCGCCAGCAGCCAAGATAGCAGTAACTATGGCTACACCTTC	CASSQDSSNYGYTF
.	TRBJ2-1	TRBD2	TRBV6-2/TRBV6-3	TGTGCCAGCAGTCTAGCGGGGACTTACAATGAGCAGTTCTTC	CASSLAGTYNEQFF
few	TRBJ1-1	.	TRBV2	TGTGCCAGCAGCCCACAGGGCAGGGTTGAAGCTTTCTTT	CASSPQGRVEAFF
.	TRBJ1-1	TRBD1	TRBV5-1	TGCGCCAGCAGCTTGGTTGAAACAGGGGCTGAAGCTTTCTTT	CASSLVETGAEAFF
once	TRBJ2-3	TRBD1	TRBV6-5	TGTGCCAGCAGTTACTCGATGGGACAGAGCACAGATACGCAGTATTTT	CASSYSMGQSTDTQYF
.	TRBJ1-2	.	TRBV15	TGTGCCACCAGCAGAGAAGACATCTATGGCTACACCTTC	CATSREDIYGYTF
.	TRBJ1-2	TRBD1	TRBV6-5	TGTGCCAGCAGTCGTACGACAGGGACCTATGGCTACACCTTC	CASSRTTGTYGYTF
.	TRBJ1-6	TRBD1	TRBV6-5	TGTGCCAGCAGCCTAGGGACAGTCTATAATTCACCCCTCCACTTT	CASSLGTVYNSPLHF
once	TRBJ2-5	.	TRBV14	TGTGCCAGCAGCCGCGGATTACAAGAGACCCAGTACTTC	CASSRGLQETQYF
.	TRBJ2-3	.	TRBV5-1	TGCGCCAGCAGCGCCCCCGGGACAATCCTCAGGGAGCAGTATTTT	CASSAPGTILREQYF
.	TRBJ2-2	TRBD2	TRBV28	TGTGCCAGCAGAATAACAGCGGGAGCGAACACCGGGGAGCTGTTTTTT	CASRITAGANTGELFF
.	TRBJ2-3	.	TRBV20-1	TGCAGTGCTAGTTTGAGGGGGGGAGCGGATACGCAGTATTTT	CSASLRGGADTQYF
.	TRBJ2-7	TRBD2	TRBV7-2	TGTGCCAGCAGCTTGTTGGCGGGGGGGACCTACGAGCAGTACTTC	CASSLLAGGTYEQYF
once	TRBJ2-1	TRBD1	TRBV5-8	TGTGCCAGCAGCCCAGGGGACAGGGATGAGCAGTTCTTC	CASSPGDRDEQFF